This entry concerns a single TCR beta chain. What it recognizes is unknown. The CDR3 covers 14 residues. The germline gives CDR1 SEHNR, CDR2 FQNEAQ (reference sequence). V trimming: 5 bases; J trimming: 7 bases; junction bases outside the gene matches: 8. The table came from immunoSEQ multiplex PCR; TCRdb's copy has only in-frame clones and leaves some out. Among roughly 300,000 clones listed, roughly 84% were seen once. These data originate in a study of shared clonotypes between healthy human individuals. The CD8 memory sample joined CD45RO+ cells and CCR7-negative CD45RA+ cells. Study-wide findings and caveats: Larger estimated richness was generally seen in naive subsets than in memory subsets.

The rearrangement joins TRBV7-9 to TRBJ2-1, with TRBD2 identical over 7 bases. The receptor was isolated from a young man in good health. The specimen sequenced was memory CD8+ T cells sorted from blood. Sample subset: CD45RO+ cells pooled with CCR7-negative TemRA cells. The CDR3 is CASSPRTSGNEQFF. The CDR3 DNA reads as TGTGCCAGCAGCCCACGGACTAGTGGGAATGAGCAGTTCTTC.